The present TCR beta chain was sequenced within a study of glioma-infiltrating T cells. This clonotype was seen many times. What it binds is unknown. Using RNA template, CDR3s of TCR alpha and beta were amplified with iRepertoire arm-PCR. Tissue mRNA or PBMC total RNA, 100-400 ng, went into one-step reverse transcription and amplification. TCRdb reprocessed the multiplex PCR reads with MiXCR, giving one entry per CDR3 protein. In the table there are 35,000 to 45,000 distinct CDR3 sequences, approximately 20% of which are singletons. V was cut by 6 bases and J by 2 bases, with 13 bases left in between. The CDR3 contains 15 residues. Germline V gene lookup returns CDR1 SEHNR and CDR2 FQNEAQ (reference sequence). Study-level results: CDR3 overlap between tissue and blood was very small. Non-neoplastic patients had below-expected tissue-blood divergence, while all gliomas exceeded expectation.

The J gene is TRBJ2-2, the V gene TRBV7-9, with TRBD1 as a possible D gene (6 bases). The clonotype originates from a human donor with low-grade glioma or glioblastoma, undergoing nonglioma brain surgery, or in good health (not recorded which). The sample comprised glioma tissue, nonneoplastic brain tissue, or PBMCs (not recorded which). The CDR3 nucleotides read TGTGCCAGCAGAAGACAGGTCACTAACACCGGGGAGCTGTTTTTT. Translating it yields CASRRQVTNTGELFF.